One and the same sample provided the 7 T cell receptor beta chains below, sequenced in a study of vaccination and CD4 T cells after COVID-19. Antigen specificity for these receptors is unknown. Indicated treatment: roughly 10-day PBMC culture with coronavirus spike peptide pools or control peptides (ViraFEST assay). Sequencing of DNA taken from cultured CD4+ T cells relied on the Oncomine TCR Beta short-read assay. TCRdb re-analysed the PCR reads in MiXCR, keeping a single row per CDR3 protein. Of roughly 17,000 distinct CDR3 sequences in the sample, 55% were seen once. Sequenced: CD4+ T cells from blood, cultured in vitro. These receptors were taken from a human donor who had recovered from COVID-19.

This clonotype was seen only a few times. This sequence joins TRBV6-2 or TRBV6-3 and TRBJ2-4, with D tentatively TRBD2 (6 bases). V was cut by 5 bases and J by 10 bases, with 18 bases left in between. This CDR3 has 14 amino acids. Germline CDR1 and CDR2: MNHEY and SVGEGT. CDR3: CASSRDGRWDIQYF. The CDR3 DNA follows: TGTGCCAGCAGTAGGGACGGGAGATGGGATATTCAGTACTTC.

The CDR3 bases are TGTGCCATCAGTGAGTCGGGAACACCCCTTCTAAAGCAGTACTTC. Its protein is CAISESGTPLLKQYF. This chain uses TRBV10-3 with TRBJ2-7; D uncertain. This CDR3 spans 15 amino acids. The V gene lost 0 bases and the J gene lost 8 bases, with 17 bases spanning the gap. CDR1 and CDR2 from the germline V gene are ENHRY and SYGVKD.

This clonotype has more than one count but fewer than ten. V is TRBV20-1 and J is TRBJ2-1, with TRBD1 matching over 8 bases. The CDR3 is 14 residues long. Germline CDR1 and CDR2: DFQATT and SNEGSKA (reference sequence). V gave up 1 base and J gave up 7 bases; unmatched junction bases: 6. CDR3 DNA: TGCAGTGCTAGAGGGGGACAGGTGGTAAATGAGCAGTTCTTC. It is translated as CSARGGQVVNEQFF.

The chain combines TRBV27 with TRBJ2-3; 7 nucleotides agree with TRBD2. Germline lookup yields CDR1 MNHEY and CDR2 SMNVEV (reference sequence). J lost 2 bases, V lost 5 bases, and 7 bases had no gene match. The CDR3 consists of 15 residues. The CDR3 sequence: CASSPGLRYTDTQYF. The CDR3, as DNA: TGTGCCAGCAGTCCGGGACTAAGATACACAGATACGCAGTATTTT.

This clonotype was counted between two and nine times. The chain links TRBV20-1 to TRBJ1-5; 7 nucleotides line up with TRBD1. The V segment lost 2 bases and the J segment 2 bases; nucleotides outside the gene matches: 3. Germline CDR1 reads DFQATT; CDR2 reads SNEGSKA (reference sequence). The CDR3 sequence is 14 residues long. In DNA form, the CDR3 reads TGCAGTGCTAGAAGGGACAGCCGCAATCAGCCCCAGCATTTT. Its translation is CSARRDSRNQPQHF.

The J gene is TRBJ1-1, the V gene TRBV29-1; D is ambiguous. CDR3 size: 13 residues. Trimming pared 5 bases from V and 0 bases from J, leaving 10 bases between. Per the germline V gene, CDR1 is SQVTM and CDR2 is ANQGSEA. The CDR3 is CSVRKDMNTEAFF. DNA of the CDR3: TGCAGCGTTAGGAAAGATATGAACACTGAAGCTTTCTTT.

This clonotype was seen more than once but under ten times. V usage is TRBV11-3 and J usage is TRBJ2-5; the match to TRBD2 covers 8 bases. CDR1 is SGHNT, CDR2 YENEEA, per germline. V shed 5 bases, J shed 7 bases, and the junction held 6 bases outside the gene matches. CDR3 length: 13 residues. The CDR3 loop reads CASSLGGGGTQYF. The CDR3 DNA sequence: TGTGCCAGCAGCCTCGGGGGGGGAGGGACCCAGTACTTC.